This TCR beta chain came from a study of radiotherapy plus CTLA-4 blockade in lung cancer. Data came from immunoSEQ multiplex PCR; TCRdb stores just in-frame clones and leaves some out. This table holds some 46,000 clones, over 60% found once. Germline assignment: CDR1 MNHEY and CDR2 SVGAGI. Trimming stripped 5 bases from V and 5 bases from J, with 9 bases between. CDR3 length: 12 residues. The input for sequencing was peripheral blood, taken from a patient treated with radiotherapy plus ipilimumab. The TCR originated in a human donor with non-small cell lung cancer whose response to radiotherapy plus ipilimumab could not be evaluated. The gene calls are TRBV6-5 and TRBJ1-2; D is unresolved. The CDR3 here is CASSTGGYGYTF. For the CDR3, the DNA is TGTGCCAGCAGTACCGGAGGGTATGGCTACACCTTC.